This TCR beta chain was recorded in a study of blood T cell repertoires in COVID-19. Overall study context: Material from acute and convalescent COVID-19 was sourced from the United States, Italy and Spain. Nucleic acid was either cDNA or gDNA, and it came from T cells, B-cell-depleted T cells, or PBMCs.

Per the authors' pipeline: Estimates of nucleated cell counts were drawn from the amplification of reference gene primers. The repertoire was sequenced with immunoSEQ multiplex PCR; TCRdb's copy has only in-frame clones and lacks some. That table is the source of V, J and clone size, and D and trimming were worked out from the DNA. The repertoire holds about 130,000 clones, with about four fifths as singletons. Germline V gene lookup returns CDR1 LNHDA and CDR2 SQIVND (reference sequence). CDR3 length: 16 amino acids. V was shortened by 5 bases and J by 5 bases, with 19 bases between the two germline ends.

The rearrangement uses TRBV19 and TRBJ1-5; D gene ambiguous. The TCR was taken from a woman aged 45-59 years with acute or convalescent COVID-19. Sequencing input: peripheral blood. The CDR3 here is CASSPRVMRAHQPQHF. The CDR3 nucleotides read TGTGCCAGTAGTCCCCGAGTTATGAGGGCGCATCAGCCCCAGCATTTT.